This T cell receptor (beta chain) was found in a study of blood T cell repertoires in COVID-19. Overall study: Acute-phase and convalescent COVID-19 samples originated in the United States, Italy and Spain. T cells, B-cell-depleted T cells, or PBMCs supplied cDNA or gDNA.

Original methodology: Reference gene primer amplification gave nucleated cell count estimates. Clones were read by immunoSEQ multiplex PCR, and TCRdb kept only the in-frame ones, dropping some. V and J calls plus clone size are reproduced from that table; the DNA served to infer D and trimming. The table lists fewer than 150,000 clones, less than 85% of them singletons. The CDR3 runs 14 residues. Deletions cut 4 bases from V and 8 bases from J, with 13 bases between. From germline, CDR1 is SGHTS and CDR2 YDEGEE. V is TRBV5-8 and J is TRBJ1-6; a possible D gene is TRBD1 (5 bases). The origin of this receptor is a human donor in a cohort sampled during active COVID-19. Material: peripheral blood. CDR3 region: CASSLWTQDSPLHF. In DNA, the CDR3 is TGTGCCAGCAGCCTCTGGACACAAGATTCACCCCTCCACTTT.